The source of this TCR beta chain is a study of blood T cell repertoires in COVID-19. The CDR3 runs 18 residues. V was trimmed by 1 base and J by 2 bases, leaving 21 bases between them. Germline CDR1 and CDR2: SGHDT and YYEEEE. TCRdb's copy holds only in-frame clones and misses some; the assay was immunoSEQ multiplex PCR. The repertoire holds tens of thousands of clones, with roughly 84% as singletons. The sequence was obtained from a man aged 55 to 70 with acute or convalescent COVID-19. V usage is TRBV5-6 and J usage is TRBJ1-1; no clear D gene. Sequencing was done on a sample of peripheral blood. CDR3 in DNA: TGTGCCAGCAGCTTGAGAGCCTTGGTCGTTCTACCCAACACTGAAGCTTTCTTT. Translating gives CASSLRALVVLPNTEAFF.